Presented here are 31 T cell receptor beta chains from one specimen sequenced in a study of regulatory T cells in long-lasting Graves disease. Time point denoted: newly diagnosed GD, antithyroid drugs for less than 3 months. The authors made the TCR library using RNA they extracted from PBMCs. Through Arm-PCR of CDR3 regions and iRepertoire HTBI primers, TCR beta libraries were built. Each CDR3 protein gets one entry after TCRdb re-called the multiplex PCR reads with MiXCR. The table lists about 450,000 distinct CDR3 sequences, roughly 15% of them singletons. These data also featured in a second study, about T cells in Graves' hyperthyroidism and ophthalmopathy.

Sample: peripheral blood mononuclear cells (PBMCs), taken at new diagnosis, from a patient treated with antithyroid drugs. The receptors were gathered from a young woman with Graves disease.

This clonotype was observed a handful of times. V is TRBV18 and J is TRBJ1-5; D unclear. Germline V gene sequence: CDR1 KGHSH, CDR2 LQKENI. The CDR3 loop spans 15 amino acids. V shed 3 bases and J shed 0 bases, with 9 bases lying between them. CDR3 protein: CASSPLSVSNQPQHF. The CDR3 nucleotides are TGTGCCAGCTCACCTCTGTCAGTTAGCAATCAGCCCCAGCATTTT.

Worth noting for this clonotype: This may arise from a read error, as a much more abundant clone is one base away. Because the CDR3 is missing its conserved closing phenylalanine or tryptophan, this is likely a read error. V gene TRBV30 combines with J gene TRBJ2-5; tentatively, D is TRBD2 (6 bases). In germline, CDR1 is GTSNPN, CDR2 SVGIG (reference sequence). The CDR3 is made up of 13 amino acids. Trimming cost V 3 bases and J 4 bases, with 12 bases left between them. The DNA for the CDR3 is TGTGCCTGGAGCGGGAGACTAGGAGAGACCCAGTACCTC. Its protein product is CAWSGRLGETQYL.

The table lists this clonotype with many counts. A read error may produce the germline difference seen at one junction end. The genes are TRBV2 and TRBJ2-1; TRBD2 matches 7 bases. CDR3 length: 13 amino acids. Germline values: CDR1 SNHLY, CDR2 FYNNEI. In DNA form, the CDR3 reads TGTGCCAGCAGTGAAGGGGACTACCATGAGCAGTTCTTC. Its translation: CASSEGDYHEQFF.

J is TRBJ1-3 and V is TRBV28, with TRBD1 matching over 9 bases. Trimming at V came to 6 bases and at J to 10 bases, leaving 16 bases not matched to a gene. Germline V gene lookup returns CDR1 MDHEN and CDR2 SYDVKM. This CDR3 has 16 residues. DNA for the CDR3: TGTGCCAGCAGCCTCCGAGGGCCCGGGACAGGGACGACCATATATTTT. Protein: CASSLRGPGTGTTIYF.

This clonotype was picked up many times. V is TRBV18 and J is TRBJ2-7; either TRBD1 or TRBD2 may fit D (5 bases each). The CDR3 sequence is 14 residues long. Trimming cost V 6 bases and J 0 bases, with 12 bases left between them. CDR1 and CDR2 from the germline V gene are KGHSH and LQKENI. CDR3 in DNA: TGTGCCAGCTCCGAGGGGAACCTCTCCTACGAGCAGTACTTC. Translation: CASSEGNLSYEQYF.

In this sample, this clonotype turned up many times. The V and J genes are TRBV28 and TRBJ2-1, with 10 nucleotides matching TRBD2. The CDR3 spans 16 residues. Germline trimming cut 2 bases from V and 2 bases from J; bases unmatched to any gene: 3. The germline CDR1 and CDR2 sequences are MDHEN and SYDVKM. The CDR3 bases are TGTGCCAGCAGTTTAATGCTAGCGGGAGCCTACAATGAGCAGTTCTTC. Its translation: CASSLMLAGAYNEQFF.

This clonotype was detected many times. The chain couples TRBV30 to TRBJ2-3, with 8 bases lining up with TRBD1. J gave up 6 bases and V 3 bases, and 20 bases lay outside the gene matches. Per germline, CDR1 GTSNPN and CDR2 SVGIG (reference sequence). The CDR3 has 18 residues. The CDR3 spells CAWSNVNDRGLTSDTQYF. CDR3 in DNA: TGTGCCTGGAGCAACGTTAACGACAGGGGCCTTACCTCTGATACGCAGTATTTT.

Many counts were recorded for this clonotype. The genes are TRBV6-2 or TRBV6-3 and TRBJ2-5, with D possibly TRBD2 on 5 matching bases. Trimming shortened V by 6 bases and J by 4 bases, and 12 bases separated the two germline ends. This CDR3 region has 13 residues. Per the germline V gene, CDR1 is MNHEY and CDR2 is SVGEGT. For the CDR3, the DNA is TGTGCCAGCAGAACGAGGGTCGGAGAGACCCAGTACTTC. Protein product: CASRTRVGETQYF.

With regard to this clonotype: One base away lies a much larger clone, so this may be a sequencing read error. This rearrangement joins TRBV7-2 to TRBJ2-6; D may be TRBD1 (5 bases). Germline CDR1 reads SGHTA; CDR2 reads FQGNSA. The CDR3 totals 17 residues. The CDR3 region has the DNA TGTGCCAGCAGCTTAATGCCTAGGGTCTCTGGGGCCAACGTCCCGACTTTC. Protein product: CASSLMPRVSGANVPTF.

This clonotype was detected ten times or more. The DNA of the CDR3 is TGTGCCAGCAGCCAGGCGAGGACTAGCAATGAGCAGTTCTTC. Its translation is CASSQARTSNEQFF. The chain joins TRBV3-1 to TRBJ2-1; 7 bases are a match to TRBD2. The CDR3 runs 14 residues. Trimming removed 3 bases from V and 6 bases from J; junction bases left unmatched: 5. CDR1 and CDR2 (germline): LGHDT, YNNKEL (reference sequence).

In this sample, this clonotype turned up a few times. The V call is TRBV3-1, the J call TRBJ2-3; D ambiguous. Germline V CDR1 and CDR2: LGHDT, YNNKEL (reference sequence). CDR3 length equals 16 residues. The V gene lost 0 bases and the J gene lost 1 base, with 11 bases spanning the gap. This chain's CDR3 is CASSQERGGRTDTQYF. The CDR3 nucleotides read TGTGCCAGCAGCCAAGAACGCGGCGGCCGCACAGATACGCAGTATTTT.

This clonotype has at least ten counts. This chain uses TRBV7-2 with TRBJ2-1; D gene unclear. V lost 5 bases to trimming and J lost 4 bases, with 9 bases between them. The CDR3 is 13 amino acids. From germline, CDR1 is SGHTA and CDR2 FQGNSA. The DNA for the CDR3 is TGTGCCAGCAGCAACCCTGGTTACAATGAGCAGTTCTTC. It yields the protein CASSNPGYNEQFF.

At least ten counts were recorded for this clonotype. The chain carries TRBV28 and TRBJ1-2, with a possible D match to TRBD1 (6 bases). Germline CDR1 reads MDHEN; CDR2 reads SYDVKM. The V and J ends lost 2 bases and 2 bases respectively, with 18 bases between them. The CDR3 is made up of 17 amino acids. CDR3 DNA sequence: TGTGCCAGCAGTTTACCCACAGGGTTAGGCGTCAACTATGGCTACACCTTC. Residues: CASSLPTGLGVNYGYTF.

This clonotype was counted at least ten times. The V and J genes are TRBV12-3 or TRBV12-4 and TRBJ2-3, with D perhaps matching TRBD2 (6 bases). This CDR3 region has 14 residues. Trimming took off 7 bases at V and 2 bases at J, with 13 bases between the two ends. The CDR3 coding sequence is TGTGCCAGCACCAGGAGGGGAATCACAGATACGCAGTATTTT. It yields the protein CASTRRGITDTQYF.

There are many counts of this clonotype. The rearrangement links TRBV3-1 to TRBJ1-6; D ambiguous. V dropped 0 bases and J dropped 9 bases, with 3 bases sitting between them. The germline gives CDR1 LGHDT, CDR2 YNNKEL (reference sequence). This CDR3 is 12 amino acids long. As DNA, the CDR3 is TGTGCCAGCAGCCAAGACGTTTCACCCCTCCACTTT. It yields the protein CASSQDVSPLHF.

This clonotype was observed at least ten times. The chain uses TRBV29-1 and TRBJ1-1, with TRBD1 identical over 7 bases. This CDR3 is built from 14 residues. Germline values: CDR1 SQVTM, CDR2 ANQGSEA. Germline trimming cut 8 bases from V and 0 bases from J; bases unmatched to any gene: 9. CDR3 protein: CSSQQGLVNTEAFF. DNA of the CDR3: TGCAGCAGCCAACAGGGGTTGGTGAACACTGAAGCTTTCTTT.

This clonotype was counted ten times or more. The CDR3 DNA reads TGTGCCAGCAGCTCCGGGACAGGGGTTCGACTTCATAGCAATCAGCCCCAGCATTTT. Translated: CASSSGTGVRLHSNQPQHF. J is TRBJ1-5 and V is TRBV28, with TRBD1 identical over 10 bases. The V and J ends lost 6 bases and 0 bases, in that order; junction bases with no gene match: 14. Germline CDR1 reads MDHEN; CDR2 reads SYDVKM. The CDR3 runs to 19 residues.

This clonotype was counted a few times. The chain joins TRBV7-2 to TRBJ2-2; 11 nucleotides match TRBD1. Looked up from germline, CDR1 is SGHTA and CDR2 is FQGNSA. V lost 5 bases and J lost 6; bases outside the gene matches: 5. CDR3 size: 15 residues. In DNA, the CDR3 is TGTGCCAGCAGCCCTTGGACAGGGGGCCCCGGGGAGCTGTTTTTT. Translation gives CASSPWTGGPGELFF.

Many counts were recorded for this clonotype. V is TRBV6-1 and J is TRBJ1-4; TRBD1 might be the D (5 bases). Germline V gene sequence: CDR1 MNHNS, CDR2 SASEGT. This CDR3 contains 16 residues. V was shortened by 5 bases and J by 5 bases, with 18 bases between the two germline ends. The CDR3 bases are TGTGCCAGCAGTCATGACCGGGACCTGCTGAATGAAAAACTGTTTTTT. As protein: CASSHDRDLLNEKLFF.

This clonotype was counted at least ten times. CDR3 amino acids: CSARDPDEAFF. The DNA for the CDR3 is TGCAGTGCTAGAGATCCGGATGAAGCTTTCTTT. V and J are TRBV20-1 and TRBJ1-1, with D unclear. Trimming cost V 0 bases and J 7 bases, with 6 bases left between them. Germline V gene data show CDR1 as DFQATT and CDR2 as SNEGSKA (reference sequence). This CDR3 contains 11 residues.

The CDR3 protein is CASSLRLAGANTGELFF. In DNA form, the CDR3 reads TGTGCCAGCAGCTTACGTCTAGCGGGAGCGAACACCGGGGAGCTGTTTTTT. The chain carries TRBV13 and TRBJ2-2; 10 positions match TRBD2. The germline V gene encodes CDR1 PRHDT and CDR2 FYEKMQ (reference sequence). CDR3 length: 17 residues. V lost 2 bases, J lost 0 bases, and 3 bases stayed unmatched.

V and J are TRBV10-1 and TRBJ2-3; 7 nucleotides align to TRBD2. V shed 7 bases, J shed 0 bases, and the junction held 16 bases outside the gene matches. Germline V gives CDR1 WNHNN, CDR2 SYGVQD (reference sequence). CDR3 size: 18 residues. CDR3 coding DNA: TGCGCCAGCAAACGGCCCGAGACTAGCACAACTAGCACAGATACGCAGTATTTT. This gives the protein CASKRPETSTTSTDTQYF.

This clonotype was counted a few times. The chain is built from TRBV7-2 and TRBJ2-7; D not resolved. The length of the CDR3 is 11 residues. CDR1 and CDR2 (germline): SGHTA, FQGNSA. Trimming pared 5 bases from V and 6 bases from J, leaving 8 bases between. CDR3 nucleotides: TGTGCCAGCAGCCCCCAGGCCGAGCAGTACTTC. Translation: CASSPQAEQYF.

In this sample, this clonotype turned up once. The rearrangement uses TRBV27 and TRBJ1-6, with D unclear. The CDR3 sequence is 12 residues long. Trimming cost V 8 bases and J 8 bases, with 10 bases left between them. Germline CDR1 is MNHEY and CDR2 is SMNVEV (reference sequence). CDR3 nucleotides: TGTGCCAGCGCCCCCCCCGATTCACCCCTCCACTTT. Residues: CASAPPDSPLHF.

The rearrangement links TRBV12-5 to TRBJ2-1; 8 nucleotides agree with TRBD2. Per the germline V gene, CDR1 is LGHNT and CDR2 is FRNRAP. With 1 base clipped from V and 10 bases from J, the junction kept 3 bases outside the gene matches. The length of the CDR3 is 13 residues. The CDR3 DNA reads TGTGCTAGTGGTTTGGGACGACTAGCGGAGCAGTTCTTC. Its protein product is CASGLGRLAEQFF.

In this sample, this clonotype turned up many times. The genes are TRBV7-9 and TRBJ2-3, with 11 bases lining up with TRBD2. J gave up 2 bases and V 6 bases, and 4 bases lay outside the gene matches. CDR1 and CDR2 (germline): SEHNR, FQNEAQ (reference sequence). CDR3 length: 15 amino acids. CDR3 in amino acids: CASRRGLADTDTQYF. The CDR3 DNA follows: TGTGCCAGCAGACGGGGACTAGCGGACACAGATACGCAGTATTTT.

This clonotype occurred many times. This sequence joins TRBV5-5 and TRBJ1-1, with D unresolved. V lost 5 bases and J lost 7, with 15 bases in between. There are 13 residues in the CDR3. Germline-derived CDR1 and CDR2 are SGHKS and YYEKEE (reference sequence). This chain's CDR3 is CASSFPGLLEAFF. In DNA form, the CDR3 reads TGTGCCAGCAGTTTCCCCGGGCTACTTGAAGCTTTCTTT.

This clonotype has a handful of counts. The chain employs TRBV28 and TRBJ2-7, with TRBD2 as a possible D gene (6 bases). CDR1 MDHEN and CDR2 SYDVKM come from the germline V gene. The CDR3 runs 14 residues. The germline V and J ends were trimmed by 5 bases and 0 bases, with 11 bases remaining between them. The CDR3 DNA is TGTGCCAGCAGTAGCGGGCTAAACTCCTACGAGCAGTACTTC. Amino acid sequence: CASSSGLNSYEQYF. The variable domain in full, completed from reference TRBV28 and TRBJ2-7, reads DVKVTQSSRYLVKRTGEKVFLECVQDMDHENMFWYRQDPGLGLRLIYFSYDVKMKEKGDIPEGYSVSREKKERFSLILESASTNQTSMYLCASSSGLNSYEQYFGPGTRLTVT.

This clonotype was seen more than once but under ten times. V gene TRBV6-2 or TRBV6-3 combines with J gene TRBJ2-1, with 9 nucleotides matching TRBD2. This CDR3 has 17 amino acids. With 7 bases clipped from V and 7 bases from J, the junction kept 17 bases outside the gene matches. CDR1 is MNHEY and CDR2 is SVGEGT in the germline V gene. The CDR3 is CASKPRGWREGDNEQFF. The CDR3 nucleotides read TGTGCCAGCAAGCCACGGGGCTGGCGGGAGGGGGATAATGAGCAGTTCTTC.

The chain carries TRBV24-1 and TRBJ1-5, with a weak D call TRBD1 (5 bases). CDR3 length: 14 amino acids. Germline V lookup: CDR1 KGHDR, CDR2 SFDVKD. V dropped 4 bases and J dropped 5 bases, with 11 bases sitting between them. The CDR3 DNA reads TGTGCCACCAGTGACCCTATGGGGGATCAGCCCCAGCATTTT. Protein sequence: CATSDPMGDQPQHF.

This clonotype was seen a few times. CDR3 nucleotide sequence: TGTGCCAGCAGTCCGCTGAAGACCAAAAACATTCAGTACTTC. Its protein product is CASSPLKTKNIQYF. J is TRBJ2-4 and V is TRBV27; unclear D gene. The length of the CDR3 is 14 residues. Trimming pared 5 bases from V and 2 bases from J, leaving 10 bases between. The germline V gene has CDR1 MNHEY and CDR2 SMNVEV (reference sequence).